This TCR beta chain was identified during a study of T cell changes during pregnancy in multiple sclerosis. Only in-frame clones appear in the TCRdb table, and some are missing; sequencing was by immunoSEQ multiplex PCR. This table has some 99,000 clones, approximately 95% appearing once. The CDR3 runs 15 residues. Germline CDR1 is SGHNT and CDR2 is YYREEE (reference sequence). V lost 3 bases and J lost 7; bases outside the gene matches: 8. This material consisted of peripheral blood, taken after pregnancy. This chain connects TRBV5-4 to TRBJ2-5, with 11 nucleotides matching TRBD2. The receptor was derived from a female donor with multiple sclerosis, enrolled in a pregnancy study. CDR3 loop: CASSWALAGEATQYF. DNA for the CDR3: TGTGCCAGCAGCTGGGCACTAGCGGGAGAAGCGACCCAGTACTTC.